Shown below are 5 T cell receptor beta chains from a single sample sequenced in a study of T cell changes during pregnancy in multiple sclerosis. The data were produced by immunoSEQ multiplex PCR, yet TCRdb's version contains in-frame clones alone and is incomplete. The sample carries some 76,000 clones, roughly 91% recorded once. The specimen comprised CD4+ T cells from peripheral blood mononuclear cells, sampled after pregnancy. These receptors were collected from a female donor with multiple sclerosis, enrolled in a pregnancy study.

The genes are TRBV4-2 and TRBJ2-7; 10 nucleotides agree with TRBD2. CDR3 length: 16 amino acids. Per the germline V gene, CDR1 is LGHNA and CDR2 is YNFKEQ. V lost 1 base, J lost 6 bases, and 9 bases stayed unmatched. The CDR3 DNA sequence: TGTGCCAGCAGCCAAGGGCTAGCGGGGGAAGGAGCCGAGCAGTACTTC. It encodes CASSQGLAGEGAEQYF.

This clone was counted a few times. This rearrangement joins TRBV5-1 to TRBJ2-3; 9 bases are a match to TRBD1. Losses at the gene ends were 2 bases for V and 3 bases for J; bases not matched to a gene: 1. CDR1 is SGHRS and CDR2 is YFSETQ in the germline V gene. CDR3 length: 14 residues. The chain's CDR3 is CASSLQGATDTQYF. The DNA for the CDR3 is TGCGCCAGCAGCTTACAGGGGGCGACAGATACGCAGTATTTT.

The rearrangement joins TRBV9 to TRBJ2-7; 9 bases are shared with TRBD2. The length of the CDR3 is 15 residues. Germline V lookup: CDR1 SGDLS, CDR2 YYNGEE. The junction had 2 bases not matched to a gene; V was cut back by 1 base and J by 0 bases. CDR3 protein: CASSVNSGSSYEQYF. Here the CDR3 DNA reads TGTGCCAGCAGCGTAAATAGCGGGAGCTCCTACGAGCAGTACTTC.

This clone was seen just once. V gene TRBV10-2 combines with J gene TRBJ2-6, with 8 bases aligning to TRBD1. Germline CDR1 and CDR2: WSHSY and SAAADI. This CDR3 region has 15 residues. V lost 6 bases to trimming and J lost 4 bases; unmatched junction nucleotides: 5. For the CDR3, the DNA is TGCGCCAGCAGCGAGGACAGGGCCGGGGCCAACGTCCTGACTTTC. Amino acids: CASSEDRAGANVLTF.

The gene calls are TRBV2 and TRBJ1-2, with TRBD1 identical over 7 bases. The CDR3 has 15 residues. With V trimmed by 6 bases and J by 3 bases, 10 bases remained unmatched. The germline gives CDR1 SNHLY, CDR2 FYNNEI. The CDR3 here is CASRLQGTVDYGYTF. The CDR3 DNA reads TGTGCCAGCAGATTACAGGGGACGGTAGACTATGGCTACACCTTC.